A single T cell receptor beta chain is shown here with its context. This CDR3 is built from 16 residues. V lost 3 bases, J lost 5 bases, and 10 bases stayed unmatched. Germline CDR1 is MDHEN and CDR2 is SYDVKM. The sample originates from a study of blood T cell repertoires in COVID-19. Original processing methods: Reference gene primer amplification gave nucleated cell count estimates. Sequencing was performed with immunoSEQ multiplex PCR; in TCRdb, only in-frame clones are kept and a portion is missing. That table is the source of V, J and clone size, and D and trimming were worked out from the DNA. The table shows some 280,000 clones, with around four fifths occurring only once.

This receptor was identified in a woman aged 50 to 60 with active or convalescent COVID-19. Sequences were obtained from peripheral blood. The chain employs TRBV28 and TRBJ2-4; 7 bases are a match to TRBD2. This CDR3 reads CASSFYEGGPENIQYF. The CDR3 bases are TGTGCCAGCAGTTTCTATGAGGGAGGGCCAGAAAACATTCAGTACTTC.